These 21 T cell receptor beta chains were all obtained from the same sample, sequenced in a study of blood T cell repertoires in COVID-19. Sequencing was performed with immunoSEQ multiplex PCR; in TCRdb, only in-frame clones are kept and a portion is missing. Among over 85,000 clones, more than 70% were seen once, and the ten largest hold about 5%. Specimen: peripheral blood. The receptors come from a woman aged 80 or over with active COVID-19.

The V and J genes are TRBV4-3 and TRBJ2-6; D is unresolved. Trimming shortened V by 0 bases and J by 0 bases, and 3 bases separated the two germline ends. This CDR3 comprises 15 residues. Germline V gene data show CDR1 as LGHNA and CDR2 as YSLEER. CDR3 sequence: CASSQESSGANVLTF. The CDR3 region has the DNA TGCGCCAGCAGCCAAGAGAGCTCTGGGGCCAACGTCCTGACTTTC.

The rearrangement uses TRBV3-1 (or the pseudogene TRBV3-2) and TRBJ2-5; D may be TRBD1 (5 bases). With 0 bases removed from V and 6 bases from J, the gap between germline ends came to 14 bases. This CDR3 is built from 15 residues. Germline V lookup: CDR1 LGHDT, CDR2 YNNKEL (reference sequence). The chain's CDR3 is CASSQDRQGMKTQYF. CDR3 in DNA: TGTGCCAGCAGCCAAGATAGGCAGGGAATGAAGACCCAGTACTTC.

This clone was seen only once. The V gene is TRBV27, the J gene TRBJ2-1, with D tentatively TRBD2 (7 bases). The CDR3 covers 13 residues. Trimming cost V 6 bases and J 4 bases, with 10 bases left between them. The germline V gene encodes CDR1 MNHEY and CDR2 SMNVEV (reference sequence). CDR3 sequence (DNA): TGTGCCAGCAGGAGGGGGGGTTACAATGAGCAGTTCTTC. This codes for CASRRGGYNEQFF.

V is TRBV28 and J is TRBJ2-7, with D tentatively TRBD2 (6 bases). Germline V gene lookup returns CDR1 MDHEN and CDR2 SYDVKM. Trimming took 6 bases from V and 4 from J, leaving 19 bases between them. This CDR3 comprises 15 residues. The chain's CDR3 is CASRRQTGSWYEQYF. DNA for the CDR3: TGTGCCAGCAGAAGACAGACCGGGAGTTGGTACGAGCAGTACTTC.

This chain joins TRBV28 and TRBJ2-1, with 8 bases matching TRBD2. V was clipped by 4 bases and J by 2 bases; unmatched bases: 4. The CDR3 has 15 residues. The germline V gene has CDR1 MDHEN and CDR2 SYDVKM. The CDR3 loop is CASSSPGGAYNEQFF. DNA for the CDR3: TGTGCCAGCAGTTCTCCGGGGGGGGCCTACAATGAGCAGTTCTTC.

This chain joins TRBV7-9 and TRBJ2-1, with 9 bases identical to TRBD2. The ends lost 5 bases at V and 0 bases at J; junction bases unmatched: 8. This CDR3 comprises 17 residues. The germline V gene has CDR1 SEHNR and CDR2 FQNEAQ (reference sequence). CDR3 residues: CASSPRLAVSSYNEQFF. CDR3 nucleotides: TGTGCCAGCAGCCCCAGACTAGCGGTCAGCTCCTACAATGAGCAGTTCTTC.

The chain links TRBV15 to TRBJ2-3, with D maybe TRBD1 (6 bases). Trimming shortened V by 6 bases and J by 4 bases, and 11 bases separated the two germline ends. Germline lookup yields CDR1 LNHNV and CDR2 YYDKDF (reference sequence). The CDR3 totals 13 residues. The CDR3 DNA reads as TGTGCCACCAGAAAGGGGGTGGCAGATACGCAGTATTTT. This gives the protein CATRKGVADTQYF.

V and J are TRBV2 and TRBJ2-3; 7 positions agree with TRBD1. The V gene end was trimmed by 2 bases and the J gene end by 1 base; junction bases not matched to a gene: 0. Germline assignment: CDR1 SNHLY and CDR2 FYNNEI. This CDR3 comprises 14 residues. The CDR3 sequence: CASSEQGGTDTQYF. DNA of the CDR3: TGTGCCAGCAGTGAACAGGGGGGCACAGATACGCAGTATTTT. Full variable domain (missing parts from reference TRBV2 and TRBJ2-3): EPEVTQTPSHQVTQMGQEVILRCVPISNHLYFYWYRQILGQKVEFLVSFYNNEISEKSEIFDDQFSVERPDGSNFTLKIRSTKLEDSAMYFCASSEQGGTDTQYFGPGTRLTVL.

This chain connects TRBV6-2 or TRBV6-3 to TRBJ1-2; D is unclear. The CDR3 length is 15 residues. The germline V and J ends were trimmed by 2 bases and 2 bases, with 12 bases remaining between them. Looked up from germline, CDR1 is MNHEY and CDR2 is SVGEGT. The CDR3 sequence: CASSYGPGSNYGYTF. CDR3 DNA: TGTGCCAGCAGTTACGGGCCGGGATCGAACTATGGCTACACCTTC.

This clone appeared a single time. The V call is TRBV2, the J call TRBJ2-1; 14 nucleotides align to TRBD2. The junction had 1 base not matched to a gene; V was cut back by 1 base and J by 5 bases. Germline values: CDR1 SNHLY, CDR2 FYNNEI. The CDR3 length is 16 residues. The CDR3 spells CASSEEGLAGDNEQFF. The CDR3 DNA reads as TGTGCCAGCAGTGAAGAGGGACTAGCGGGAGACAATGAGCAGTTCTTC.

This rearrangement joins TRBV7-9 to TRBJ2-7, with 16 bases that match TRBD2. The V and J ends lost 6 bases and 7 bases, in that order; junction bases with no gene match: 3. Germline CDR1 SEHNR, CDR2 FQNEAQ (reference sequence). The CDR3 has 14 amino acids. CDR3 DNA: TGTGCCAGCAGTCTGGGACTAGCGGGAGGGGAGCAGTACTTC. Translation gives CASSLGLAGGEQYF. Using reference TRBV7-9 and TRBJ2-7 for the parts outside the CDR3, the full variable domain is DTGVSQNPRHKITKRGQNVTFRCDPISEHNRLYWYRQTLGQGPEFLTYFQNEAQLEKSRLLSDRFSAERPKGSFSTLEIQRTEQGDSAMYLCASSLGLAGGEQYFGPGTRLTVT.

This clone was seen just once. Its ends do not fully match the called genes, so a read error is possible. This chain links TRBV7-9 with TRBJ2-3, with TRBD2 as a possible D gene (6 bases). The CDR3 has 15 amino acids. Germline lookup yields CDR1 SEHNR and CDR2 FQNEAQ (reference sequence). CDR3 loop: CATSLAGGSGDTQYF. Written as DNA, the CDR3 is TGTGCCACCAGCTTGGCCGGAGGGTCGGGAGATACGCAGTATTTT.

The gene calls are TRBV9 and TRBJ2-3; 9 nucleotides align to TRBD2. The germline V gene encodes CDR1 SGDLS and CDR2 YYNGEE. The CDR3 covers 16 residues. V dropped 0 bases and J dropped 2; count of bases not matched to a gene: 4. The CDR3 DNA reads TGTGCCAGCAGCGTAGGTAGCGGGAGAATCACAGATACGCAGTATTTT. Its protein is CASSVGSGRITDTQYF.

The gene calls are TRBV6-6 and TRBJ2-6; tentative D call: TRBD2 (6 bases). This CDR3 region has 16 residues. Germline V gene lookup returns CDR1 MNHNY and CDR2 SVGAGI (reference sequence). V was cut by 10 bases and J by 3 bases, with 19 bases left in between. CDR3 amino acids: CATLAPVADGANVLTF. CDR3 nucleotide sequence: TGTGCCACCCTAGCCCCGGTAGCGGATGGGGCCAACGTCCTGACTTTC.

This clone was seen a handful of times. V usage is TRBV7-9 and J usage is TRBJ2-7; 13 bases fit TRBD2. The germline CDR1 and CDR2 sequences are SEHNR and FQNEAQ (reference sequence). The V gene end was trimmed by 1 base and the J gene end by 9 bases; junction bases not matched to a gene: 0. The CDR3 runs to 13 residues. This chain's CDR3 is CASSLGLAGGQYF. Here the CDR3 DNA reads TGTGCCAGCAGCTTAGGACTAGCGGGAGGGCAGTACTTC.

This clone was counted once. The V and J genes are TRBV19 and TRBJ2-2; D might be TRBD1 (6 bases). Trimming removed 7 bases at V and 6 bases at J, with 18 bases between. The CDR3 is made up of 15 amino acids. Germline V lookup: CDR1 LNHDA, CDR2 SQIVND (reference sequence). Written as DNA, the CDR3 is TGTGCCAGTAATTATGACAGGTCTCTCGCCGGGGAGCTGTTTTTT. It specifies CASNYDRSLAGELFF.

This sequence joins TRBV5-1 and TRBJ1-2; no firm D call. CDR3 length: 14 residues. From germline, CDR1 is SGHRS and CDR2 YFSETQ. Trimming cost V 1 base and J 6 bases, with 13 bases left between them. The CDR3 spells CASSLSHDGDGYTF. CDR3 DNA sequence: TGCGCCAGCAGCTTGTCCCATGACGGGGATGGCTACACCTTC.

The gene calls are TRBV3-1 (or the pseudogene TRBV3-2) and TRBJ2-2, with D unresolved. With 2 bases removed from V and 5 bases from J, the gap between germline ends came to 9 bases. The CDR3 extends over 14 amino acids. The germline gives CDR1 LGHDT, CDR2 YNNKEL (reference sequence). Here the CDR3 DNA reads TGTGCCAGCAGCCAAATCAGAGGTACCGGGGAGCTGTTTTTT. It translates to CASSQIRGTGELFF.

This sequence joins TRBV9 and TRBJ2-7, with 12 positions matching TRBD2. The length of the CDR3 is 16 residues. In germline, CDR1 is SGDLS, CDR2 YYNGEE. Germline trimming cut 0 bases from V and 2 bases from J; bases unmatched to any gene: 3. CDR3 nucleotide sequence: TGTGCCAGCAGCGTAGCCCGGACTAGCGGGACCTACGAGCAGTACTTC. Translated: CASSVARTSGTYEQYF.

This CDR3 reads CASSQWRQTTYEQYF. In DNA, the CDR3 is TGTGCCAGCAGCCAATGGCGTCAGACAACCTACGAGCAGTACTTC. The rearrangement links TRBV16 to TRBJ2-7, with D unclear. CDR1 and CDR2 from the germline V gene are KGHSY and FQNENV. V was trimmed by 1 base and J by 2 bases, leaving 12 bases between them. The CDR3 loop spans 15 amino acids.

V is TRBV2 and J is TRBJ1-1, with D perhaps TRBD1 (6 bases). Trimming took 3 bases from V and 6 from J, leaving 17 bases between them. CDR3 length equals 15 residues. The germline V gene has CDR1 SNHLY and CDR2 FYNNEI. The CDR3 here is CASSDSGARYAEAFF. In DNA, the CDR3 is TGTGCCAGCAGTGATTCAGGGGCCCGGTACGCTGAAGCTTTCTTT.